This entry concerns a single TCR beta chain. Its target is unknown. The CDR3 runs to 16 residues. The germline V and J ends were trimmed by 7 bases and 4 bases, with 22 bases remaining between them. From germline, CDR1 is MNHEY and CDR2 SVGAGI. The entry originates in a study of blood T cells in healthy people across ages. General study findings and limits: The fall in TCR beta diversity per million T cells was roughly linear with age. Comparison with aged donors showed that long-lived donors had more naive CD4+ cells and higher diversity.

A second PCR, run for roughly 7 to 11 cycles, used a sample-barcoded 5' primer plus a J-beta primer mix. One entry per CDR3 protein, called by TCRdb with MiXCR from the 5' RACE reads. The sample holds 1.2 million to 1.5 million distinct CDR3 sequences, 42% seen once. The receptor comes from a woman aged 18-35 years in good health. The chain couples TRBV6-5 to TRBJ1-1, with TRBD1 as a possible D gene (5 bases). The sequenced sample was blood. CDR3 sequence reads: CASTPRSKTGFTEAFF. In nucleotides, the CDR3 is TGTGCCAGCACACCCCGATCCAAAACAGGTTTCACTGAAGCTTTCTTT.